This record covers a single T cell receptor (beta chain). Per the original methods: For nucleated cells, counts were estimated from reference gene primer amplification. TCRdb's copy holds only in-frame clones and misses some; the assay was immunoSEQ multiplex PCR. V and J calls and clone size are as listed in that table; D and trimming were resolved from the DNA. The sample holds approximately 41,000 clones, under 85% seen once. The sample is drawn from a study of blood T cell repertoires in COVID-19. The CDR3 runs 15 residues. Trimming cost V 3 bases and J 1 base; bases outside gene matches: 4. Germline V gives CDR1 LGHDT, CDR2 YNNKEL (reference sequence).

This chain links TRBV3-1 (or the pseudogene TRBV3-2) with TRBJ2-5; 8 bases line up with TRBD2. The sequence derives from a woman older than 75 with acute or convalescent COVID-19. The sequenced material came from peripheral blood. The chain's CDR3 is CASSQIAGIQETQYF. The DNA of the CDR3 is TGTGCCAGCAGCCAGATAGCGGGAATCCAAGAGACCCAGTACTTC.